The 8 T cell receptor beta chains below all came from one sample that was sequenced in a study of cytomegalovirus exposure and HLA in healthy donors. With 60 Vbeta and 13 Jbeta primers, the PCR was carried out. Method: immunoSEQ multiplex PCR; TCRdb's copy keeps in-frame clones and lacks some. This table has over 100,000 clones, around 80% appearing once. Specimen: PBMCs. These TCRs come from a female donor in good health and CMV-seropositive.

The V call is TRBV2, the J call TRBJ2-2; D is ambiguous. The CDR3 totals 14 residues. The germline V gene encodes CDR1 SNHLY and CDR2 FYNNEI. Trimming took off 6 bases at V and 7 bases at J, with 15 bases between the two ends. Here the CDR3 DNA reads TGTGCCAGCAGACTACCCGTGGGTAGCGGGGAGCTGTTTTTT. Protein sequence: CASRLPVGSGELFF.

V is TRBV6-1 and J is TRBJ2-7, with D perhaps TRBD1 (5 bases). The J call is in doubt because the DNA end fits TRBJ2-1 better. Germline assignment: CDR1 MNHNS and CDR2 SASEGT. This CDR3 region has 14 residues. This CDR3 reads CASSVPDSYNEQFF. The CDR3 bases are TGTGCCAGCAGTGTCCCCGACAGCTACAATGAGCAGTTCTTC.

This chain connects TRBV18 to TRBJ2-7; the D gene is possibly TRBD1 (6 bases). Per germline, CDR1 KGHSH and CDR2 LQKENI. The CDR3 runs to 16 residues. V lost 2 bases and J lost 3, with 17 bases in between. The CDR3 DNA reads as TGTGCCAGCTCACCAAAGTTGAACAGGGCAAACTACGAGCAGTACTTC. As protein: CASSPKLNRANYEQYF.

V and J are TRBV29-1 and TRBJ1-2; no clear D. V lost 3 bases and J lost 2, with 7 bases in between. The CDR3 sequence is 12 residues long. Germline CDR1 and CDR2: SQVTM and ANQGSEA. In nucleotides, the CDR3 is TGCAGCGTTGACAGGAACAACTATGGCTACACCTTC. This codes for CSVDRNNYGYTF.

CDR3 sequence (DNA): TGCGCCAGCAGCCAAGAGAACTACTCTGGAAACACCATATATTTT. As protein: CASSQENYSGNTIYF. V gene TRBV4-1 combines with J gene TRBJ1-3; D is ambiguous. Germline V gene data show CDR1 as MGHRA and CDR2 as YSYEKL. The CDR3 extends over 15 amino acids. V was clipped by 0 bases and J by 0 bases, with 6 bases between them.

This CDR3 is CASSLGDSVSYEQYF. Written as DNA, the CDR3 is TGTGCCAGCAGCTTAGGGGACTCGGTCTCCTACGAGCAGTACTTC. The chain combines TRBV7-9 with TRBJ2-7; tentatively, D is TRBD2 (6 bases). Germline V lookup: CDR1 SEHNR, CDR2 FQNEAQ (reference sequence). The V end was cut by 1 base, the J end by 0 bases, with 10 bases between. The CDR3 is 15 residues long.

This clone was counted a few times. Compared with germline, one end of the junction differs, possibly owing to a read error. The chain carries TRBV5-1 and TRBJ1-2; 10 positions match TRBD1. This CDR3 is 15 amino acids long. Germline V gene data show CDR1 as SGHRS and CDR2 as YFSETQ. DNA of the CDR3: TGCGCCAGCAGCATAAACCGGGACAGGGGATATGGCTACCCCTTC. It yields the protein CASSINRDRGYGYPF.

The V gene is TRBV6-5, the J gene TRBJ1-4; 7 positions match TRBD1. Germline V gene sequence: CDR1 MNHEY, CDR2 SVGAGI. Germline trimming cut 4 bases from V and 5 bases from J; bases unmatched to any gene: 7. The CDR3 is 15 amino acids. CDR3 protein: CASSSRTGINEKLFF. The DNA of the CDR3 is TGTGCCAGCAGTTCTCGGACAGGTATCAATGAAAAACTGTTTTTT.